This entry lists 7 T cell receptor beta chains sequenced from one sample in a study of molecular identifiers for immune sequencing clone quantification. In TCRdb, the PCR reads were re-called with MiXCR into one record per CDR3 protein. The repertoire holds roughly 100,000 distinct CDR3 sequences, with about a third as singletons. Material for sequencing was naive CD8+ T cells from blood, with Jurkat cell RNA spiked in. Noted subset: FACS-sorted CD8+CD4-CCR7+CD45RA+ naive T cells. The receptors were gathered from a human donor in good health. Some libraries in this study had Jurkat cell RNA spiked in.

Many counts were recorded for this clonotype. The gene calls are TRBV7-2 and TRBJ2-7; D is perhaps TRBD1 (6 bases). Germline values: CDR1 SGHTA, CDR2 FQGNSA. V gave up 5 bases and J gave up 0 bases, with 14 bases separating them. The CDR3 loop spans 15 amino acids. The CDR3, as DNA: TGTGCCAGCAGCCCCCCACAGGGACCCTCCTACGAGCAGTACTTC. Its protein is CASSPPQGPSYEQYF. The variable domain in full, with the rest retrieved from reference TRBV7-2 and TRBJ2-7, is GAGVSQSPSNKVTEKGKDVELRCDPISGHTALYWYRQSLGQGLEFLIYFQGNSAPDKSGLPSDRFSAERTGGSVSTLTIQRTQQEDSAVYLCASSPPQGPSYEQYFGPGTRLTVT.

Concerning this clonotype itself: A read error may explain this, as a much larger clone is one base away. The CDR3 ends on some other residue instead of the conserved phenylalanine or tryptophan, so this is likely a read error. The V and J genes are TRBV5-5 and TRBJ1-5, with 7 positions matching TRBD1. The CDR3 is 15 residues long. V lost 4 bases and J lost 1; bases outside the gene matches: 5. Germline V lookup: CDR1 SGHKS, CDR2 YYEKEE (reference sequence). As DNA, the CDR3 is TGTGCCAGCAGCGGGGACAGCCTGAGCAATCAGCCCCAGCATATT. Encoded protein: CASSGDSLSNQPQHI.

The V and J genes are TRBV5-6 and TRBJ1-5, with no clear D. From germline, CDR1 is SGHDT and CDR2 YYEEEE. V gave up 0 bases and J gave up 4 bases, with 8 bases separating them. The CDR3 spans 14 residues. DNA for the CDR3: TGTGCCAGCAGCTTGGGGTCGAAAAATCAGCCCCAGCATTTT. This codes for CASSLGSKNQPQHF.

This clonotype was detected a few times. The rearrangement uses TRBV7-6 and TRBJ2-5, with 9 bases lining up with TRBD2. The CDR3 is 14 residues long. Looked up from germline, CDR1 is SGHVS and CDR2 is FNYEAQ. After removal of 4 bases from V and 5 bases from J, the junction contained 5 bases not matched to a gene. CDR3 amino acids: CASSSSGVRETQYF. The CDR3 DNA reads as TGTGCCAGCAGCTCTAGCGGGGTCCGGGAGACCCAGTACTTC.

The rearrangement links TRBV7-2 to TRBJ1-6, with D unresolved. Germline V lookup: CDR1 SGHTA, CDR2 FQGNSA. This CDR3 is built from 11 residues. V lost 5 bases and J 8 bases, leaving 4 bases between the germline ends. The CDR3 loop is CASSEHSPLHF. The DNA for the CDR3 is TGTGCCAGCAGCGAACATTCACCCCTCCACTTT. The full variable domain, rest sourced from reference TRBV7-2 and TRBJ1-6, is GAGVSQSPSNKVTEKGKDVELRCDPISGHTALYWYRQSLGQGLEFLIYFQGNSAPDKSGLPSDRFSAERTGGSVSTLTIQRTQQEDSAVYLCASSEHSPLHFGNGTRLTVT.

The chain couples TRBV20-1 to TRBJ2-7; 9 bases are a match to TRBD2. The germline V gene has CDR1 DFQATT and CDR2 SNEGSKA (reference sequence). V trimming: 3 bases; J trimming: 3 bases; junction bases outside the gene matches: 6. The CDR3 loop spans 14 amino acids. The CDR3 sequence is CSASPAGGYYEQYF. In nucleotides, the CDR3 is TGCAGTGCTAGCCCAGCGGGAGGTTACTACGAGCAGTACTTC.

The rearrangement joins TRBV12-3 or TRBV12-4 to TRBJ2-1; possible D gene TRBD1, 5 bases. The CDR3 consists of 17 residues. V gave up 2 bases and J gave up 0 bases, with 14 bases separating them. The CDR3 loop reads CASSLQGALSSYNEQFF. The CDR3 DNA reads TGTGCCAGCAGTTTACAAGGGGCCCTGAGCTCCTACAATGAGCAGTTCTTC.